This T cell receptor (beta chain) stems from a study of early T cells in non-severe SARS-CoV-2 infection. As for the study in general: With bulk RNA from unsorted whole blood as input, sequencing yielded unpaired chains.

This clonotype was found a few times. The V end lost 5 bases, the J end lost 1 base, and 9 bases lay between the germline ends. CDR3 length: 15 residues. Per the germline V gene, CDR1 is MGHDK and CDR2 is SYGVNS. Unique molecular identifiers tagged individual cDNA molecules. TCRdb analysed the 5' RACE reads with MiXCR anew, one entry per CDR3 protein. The data show approximately 40,000 distinct CDR3 sequences, roughly 11% seen once. This clonotype originated in an adult who was a healthcare worker with PCR-confirmed SARS-CoV-2 infection or an uninfected control (not recorded which). This chain uses TRBV25-1 with TRBJ2-6, with D unclear. The sample consisted of whole blood. CDR3 nucleotides: TGTGCCAGCAGTCACCATGGATCTGGGGCCAACGTCCTGACTTTC. Protein sequence: CASSHHGSGANVLTF.